This T cell receptor beta chain was recorded in a study of blood T cell repertoires in COVID-19. The repertoire was sequenced with immunoSEQ multiplex PCR; TCRdb's copy has only in-frame clones and lacks some. The table lists about 93,000 clones, 85% to 90% of them singletons. Sequencing was performed on peripheral blood. The receptor was isolated from a human donor with active COVID-19. The donor label of this sample is uncertain.

CDR3 DNA sequence: TGCAGCGTTGAGGGGGGGAACACTGAAGCTTTCTTT. This gives the protein CSVEGGNTEAFF. This chain connects TRBV29-1 to TRBJ1-1, with a tentative D call TRBD1 (5 bases). CDR3 length: 12 residues. The V and J ends lost 3 bases and 1 base respectively, with 6 bases between them. CDR1 is SQVTM, CDR2 ANQGSEA, per germline.